The 30 T cell receptor beta chains below come from one sample, sequenced in a study of blood T cell repertoires in COVID-19. Produced via immunoSEQ multiplex PCR; TCRdb's table is partial and in-frame only. The sample yields about 270,000 clones, approximately 91% seen once. Sequenced sample: PBMCs or T cells enriched from blood (not recorded which). These receptors all come from a woman aged 40-49 years with acute COVID-19.

A few counts support this clone. The chain links TRBV30 to TRBJ2-7; TRBD2 agrees at 11 bases. V was pared by 3 bases and J by 2 bases, with 3 bases of the junction left unmatched. CDR1 GTSNPN and CDR2 SVGIG come from the germline V gene (reference sequence). The CDR3 loop spans 14 amino acids. DNA for the CDR3: TGTGCCTGGAGGACTAGCGGGAATACCTACGAGCAGTACTTC. Translated: CAWRTSGNTYEQYF.

The chain links TRBV19 to TRBJ1-4; 10 bases align to TRBD1. CDR1 is LNHDA and CDR2 is SQIVND in the germline V gene (reference sequence). The CDR3 is 15 amino acids. The V segment lost 5 bases and the J segment 5 bases; nucleotides outside the gene matches: 5. CDR3 region: CASSLPGQGNEKLFF. CDR3 in DNA: TGTGCCAGTAGTCTACCGGGACAGGGGAATGAAAAACTGTTTTTT.

The chain couples TRBV2 to TRBJ2-1; 9 bases line up with TRBD1. V shed 5 bases and J 4 bases; nucleotides not matched to a gene: 3. This CDR3 comprises 14 residues. The V gene's germline CDR1 is SNHLY and CDR2 FYNNEI. The CDR3 loop is CASSKGQGYNEQFF. The CDR3 DNA reads as TGTGCCAGCAGTAAGGGACAGGGTTACAATGAGCAGTTCTTC.

This chain joins TRBV5-1 and TRBJ2-2; TRBD1 is a possible D gene (5 bases). Per germline, CDR1 SGHRS and CDR2 YFSETQ. V lost 1 base, J lost 1 base, and 8 bases lay in between. The CDR3 spans 15 residues. The CDR3 DNA sequence: TGCGCCAGCAGCTTGAGGCAGGGGAACACCGGGGAGCTGTTTTTT. Its translation is CASSLRQGNTGELFF. Based on the CDR3 plus reference TRBV5-1 and TRBJ2-2, the full variable domain is KAGVTQTPRYLIKTRGQQVTLSCSPISGHRSVSWYQQTPGQGLQFLFEYFSETQRNKGNFPGRFSGRQFSNSRSEMNVSTLELGDSALYLCASSLRQGNTGELFFGEGSRLTVL.

This clone was found once. The V call is TRBV7-6, the J call TRBJ2-1, with a weak D call TRBD2 (5 bases). Germline V gene data show CDR1 as SGHVS and CDR2 as FNYEAQ. The CDR3 has 14 amino acids. The ends were cut back, 3 bases at V and 2 bases at J, with 8 bases in the middle. The CDR3 loop is CASSFRGTYNEQFF. The CDR3 nucleotides read TGTGCCAGCAGCTTTCGGGGAACCTACAATGAGCAGTTCTTC.

This clone was seen only a few times. The chain is built from TRBV28 and TRBJ1-6, with D possibly being TRBD1 (5 bases). V lost 6 bases and J lost 3, with 12 bases in between. The germline gives CDR1 MDHEN, CDR2 SYDVKM. There are 15 residues in the CDR3. CDR3 bases: TGTGCCAGCAGACACGGGGGGGGCTATAATTCACCCCTCCACTTT. Translating it yields CASRHGGGYNSPLHF. The entire variable domain, with the rest obtained from reference TRBV28 and TRBJ1-6, is as follows: DVKVTQSSRYLVKRTGEKVFLECVQDMDHENMFWYRQDPGLGLRLIYFSYDVKMKEKGDIPEGYSVSREKKERFSLILESASTNQTSMYLCASRHGGGYNSPLHFGNGTRLTVT.

This clone was found a few times. V usage is TRBV5-6 and J usage is TRBJ1-4; 7 bases agree with TRBD1. Germline V gene lookup returns CDR1 SGHDT and CDR2 YYEEEE. This CDR3 contains 13 residues. V shed 4 bases, J shed 6 bases, and the junction held 3 bases outside the gene matches. This chain's CDR3 is CASSGTDYEKLFF. The CDR3 DNA reads as TGTGCCAGCAGCGGGACAGATTATGAAAAACTGTTTTTT.

This chain links TRBV28 with TRBJ1-1; D may be TRBD1 (6 bases). The CDR3 is 15 amino acids. CDR1 MDHEN and CDR2 SYDVKM come from the germline V gene. Trimming took off 4 bases at V and 2 bases at J, with 14 bases between the two ends. The CDR3 DNA reads as TGTGCCAGCAGTTCCCCCGGACAGCCAAACACTGAAGCTTTCTTT. Residues: CASSSPGQPNTEAFF.

The V gene is TRBV7-2, the J gene TRBJ1-3; 8 bases agree with TRBD1. Germline V gene data show CDR1 as SGHTA and CDR2 as FQGNSA. This CDR3 is 16 amino acids long. V lost 5 bases, J lost 0 bases, and 6 bases stayed unmatched. The CDR3 nucleotides read TGTGCCAGCAGCCTTCTACAGGGGGTCTCTGGAAACACCATATATTTT. Amino acid sequence: CASSLLQGVSGNTIYF.

This chain joins TRBV19 and TRBJ1-5; 10 nucleotides match TRBD1. Trimming cost V 5 bases and J 0 bases; bases outside gene matches: 4. The CDR3 spans 16 residues. CDR1 is LNHDA and CDR2 is SQIVND in the germline V gene (reference sequence). Written as DNA, the CDR3 is TGTGCCAGTAGTTCTTGGACAGGGGGTAGCAATCAGCCCCAGCATTTT. Protein product: CASSSWTGGSNQPQHF.

This rearrangement joins TRBV5-5 to TRBJ2-7; TRBD2 aligns across 9 bases. The germline V gene encodes CDR1 SGHKS and CDR2 YYEKEE (reference sequence). The ends lost 4 bases at V and 4 bases at J; junction bases unmatched: 9. CDR3 length: 15 residues. The CDR3 region is CASSLFPSGAYEQYF. The CDR3 nucleotides read TGTGCCAGCAGCCTTTTCCCTAGCGGGGCTTACGAGCAGTACTTC.

This chain connects TRBV7-9 to TRBJ1-1, with unresolved D. CDR3 length: 14 residues. Between the trimmed V and J ends, which lost 1 base and 8 bases, there was a span of 14 bases. The germline V gene encodes CDR1 SEHNR and CDR2 FQNEAQ (reference sequence). The CDR3 here is CASSLGASGGEAFF. The DNA of the CDR3 is TGTGCCAGCAGCTTAGGAGCTTCGGGAGGAGAAGCTTTCTTT.

The rearrangement links TRBV30 to TRBJ1-2, with D possibly being TRBD1 (5 bases). V was cut by 0 bases and J by 5 bases, with 19 bases left in between. In germline, CDR1 is GTSNPN, CDR2 SVGIG (reference sequence). This CDR3 is built from 16 residues. The CDR3 sequence: CAWSVSADKARYGYTF. The CDR3 coding sequence is TGTGCCTGGAGTGTCAGCGCGGACAAGGCCCGTTATGGCTACACCTTC.

A single count supports this clone. The chain combines TRBV2 with TRBJ2-1; possibly TRBD1 for D (5 bases). This CDR3 region has 11 residues. V shed 6 bases and J shed 9 bases, with 9 bases lying between them. In germline, CDR1 is SNHLY, CDR2 FYNNEI. The CDR3 protein is CASSQGSEQFF. CDR3 nucleotide sequence: TGTGCCAGCAGCCAGGGCAGTGAGCAGTTCTTC.

The V call is TRBV28, the J call TRBJ2-1, with TRBD1 identical over 9 bases. Looked up from germline, CDR1 is MDHEN and CDR2 is SYDVKM. The CDR3 runs to 14 residues. Trimming took 6 bases from V and 4 from J; bases not matched to a gene: 4. The CDR3 spells CASRAGQGYNEQFF. CDR3 DNA: TGTGCCAGCAGGGCGGGACAGGGTTACAATGAGCAGTTCTTC.

The chain couples TRBV5-5 to TRBJ2-3; 8 bases align to TRBD1. CDR1 is SGHKS and CDR2 is YYEKEE in the germline V gene (reference sequence). The trim removed 1 base at V and 4 bases at J, leaving 5 bases unmatched. The length of the CDR3 is 15 residues. CDR3 protein: CASSLSGQGADTQYF. The CDR3 DNA reads TGTGCCAGCAGCTTGTCAGGACAGGGCGCAGATACGCAGTATTTT.

This chain joins TRBV5-4 and TRBJ2-5, with TRBD1 identical over 7 bases. The CDR3 runs 15 residues. The V segment lost 4 bases and the J segment 4 bases; nucleotides outside the gene matches: 10. Germline-derived CDR1 and CDR2 are SGHNT and YYREEE (reference sequence). CDR3 DNA sequence: TGTGCCAGCAGCCCCAAAGGGGGCCTGACAGAGACCCAGTACTTC. Amino acids: CASSPKGGLTETQYF.

The chain carries TRBV10-1 and TRBJ2-1; D not certain. This CDR3 has 13 amino acids. Germline loops: CDR1 WNHNN, CDR2 SYGVQD (reference sequence). V lost 7 bases and J 2 bases, leaving 9 bases between the germline ends. For the CDR3, the DNA is TGCGCCAGCACCTCTCAGACCTACAATGAGCAGTTCTTC. Translating it yields CASTSQTYNEQFF.

The chain couples TRBV28 to TRBJ1-5; a possible D gene is TRBD1 (5 bases). Trimming left V 1 base short and J 6 bases short, with 16 bases between. The CDR3 has 16 amino acids. Germline V gene data show CDR1 as MDHEN and CDR2 as SYDVKM. CDR3 DNA: TGTGCCAGCAGTTTATATCGGGGGGGAGGGATTCAGCCCCAGCATTTT. It specifies CASSLYRGGGIQPQHF. Full variable domain (rest looked up from reference TRBV28 and TRBJ1-5): DVKVTQSSRYLVKRTGEKVFLECVQDMDHENMFWYRQDPGLGLRLIYFSYDVKMKEKGDIPEGYSVSREKKERFSLILESASTNQTSMYLCASSLYRGGGIQPQHFGDGTRLSIL.

This chain connects TRBV5-4 to TRBJ1-2; 8 nucleotides align to TRBD1. CDR1 is SGHNT, CDR2 YYREEE, per germline (reference sequence). The length of the CDR3 is 16 residues. The junction had 18 bases not matched to a gene; V was cut back by 3 bases and J by 11 bases. This chain's CDR3 is CASSSGDRRNHFRYTF. CDR3 sequence (DNA): TGTGCCAGCAGCTCGGGGGACAGGAGGAATCACTTCAGGTACACCTTC.

CDR3 nucleotide sequence: TGTGCCAGTAGTATAGATAGACGGGAGATAGATACGCAGTATTTT. Translated: CASSIDRREIDTQYF. The rearrangement uses TRBV19 and TRBJ2-3, with D tentatively TRBD2 (6 bases). The CDR3 is 15 residues long. CDR1 and CDR2 from the germline V gene are LNHDA and SQIVND (reference sequence). Trimming stripped 0 bases from V and 5 bases from J, with 12 bases between.

The V and J genes are TRBV2 and TRBJ2-1; TRBD2 agrees at 11 bases. Germline CDR1 is SNHLY and CDR2 is FYNNEI. The CDR3 runs 19 residues. Trimming cost V 1 base and J 4 bases; bases outside gene matches: 12. The CDR3 DNA reads as TGTGCCAGCAGTGAAGTGACAGGGATAACTAGCGGGAGTTACAATGAGCAGTTCTTC. This codes for CASSEVTGITSGSYNEQFF.

The V gene is TRBV27, the J gene TRBJ2-1, with 7 nucleotides matching TRBD2. From germline, CDR1 is MNHEY and CDR2 SMNVEV (reference sequence). Unmatched junction bases numbered 6, after V lost 3 bases and J lost 1 base. This CDR3 has 16 residues. The CDR3 region is CASSFGLVGSYNEQFF. CDR3 nucleotide sequence: TGTGCCAGCAGTTTCGGACTAGTAGGGTCCTACAATGAGCAGTTCTTC.

This clone was detected a few times. The rearrangement links TRBV7-3 to TRBJ1-2; D might be TRBD1 (5 bases). The CDR3 loop spans 13 amino acids. The V end lost 4 bases, the J end lost 8 bases, and 14 bases lay between the germline ends. Germline assignment: CDR1 SGHTA and CDR2 FQGTGA. CDR3 sequence (DNA): TGTGCCAGCAGCTCCTCGGGGCGGGGCGGCTACACCTTC. This translates into CASSSSGRGGYTF.

The chain has TRBV7-9 and TRBJ2-5; tentative D call: TRBD1 (6 bases). The CDR3 is 15 residues long. V gave up 0 bases and J gave up 4 bases, with 12 bases separating them. The germline CDR1 and CDR2 sequences are SEHNR and FQNEAQ (reference sequence). In nucleotides, the CDR3 is TGTGCCAGCAGCTTAGCCCGACAGGTAGGAGAGACCCAGTACTTC. Translated, it gives CASSLARQVGETQYF.

This chain uses TRBV5-4 with TRBJ2-6; no clear D gene. The CDR3 covers 13 residues. The V end was cut by 4 bases, the J end by 7 bases, with 9 bases between. Germline loops: CDR1 SGHNT, CDR2 YYREEE (reference sequence). The CDR3 spells CASSLKSANVLTF. CDR3 bases: TGTGCCAGCAGCCTCAAGAGTGCCAACGTCCTGACTTTC. Drawing the rest from reference TRBV5-4 and TRBJ2-6, the complete variable domain is ETGVTQSPTHLIKTRGQQVTLRCSSQSGHNTVSWYQQALGQGPQFIFQYYREEENGRGNFPPRFSGLQFPNYSSELNVNALELDDSALYLCASSLKSANVLTFGAGSRLTVL.

V is TRBV19 and J is TRBJ1-4; possible D gene TRBD1, 6 bases. Germline-derived CDR1 and CDR2 are LNHDA and SQIVND (reference sequence). The ends were cut back, 3 bases at V and 4 bases at J, with 12 bases in the middle. CDR3 length: 15 residues. Here the CDR3 DNA reads TGTGCCAGTAGTATTTTCGGGACACTTAATGAAAAACTGTTTTTT. It yields the protein CASSIFGTLNEKLFF.

The chain couples TRBV15 to TRBJ2-5, with 8 bases fitting TRBD1. Germline loops: CDR1 LNHNV, CDR2 YYDKDF (reference sequence). V lost 1 base and J lost 2; bases outside the gene matches: 0. This CDR3 has 14 amino acids. DNA for the CDR3: TGTGCCACCAGCAGAGGGACAGGGCAAGAGACCCAGTACTTC. It is translated as CATSRGTGQETQYF.

J is TRBJ2-5 and V is TRBV24-1; D not resolved. V gave up 1 base and J gave up 0 bases, with 5 bases separating them. Germline CDR1 and CDR2: KGHDR and SFDVKD. This CDR3 region has 14 residues. This chain's CDR3 is CATSDLGDQETQYF. CDR3 sequence (DNA): TGTGCCACCAGTGATTTAGGAGACCAAGAGACCCAGTACTTC.

V usage is TRBV3-1 (or the pseudogene TRBV3-2) and J usage is TRBJ2-7; D is ambiguous. Trimming cost V 0 bases and J 0 bases, with 6 bases left between them. Germline assignment: CDR1 LGHDT and CDR2 YNNKEL (reference sequence). There are 14 residues in the CDR3. The CDR3 sequence is CASSQDATSYEQYF. The CDR3 DNA reads as TGTGCCAGCAGCCAAGATGCTACCTCCTACGAGCAGTACTTC.